This T cell receptor (beta chain) was retrieved from a study of a mutant IDH1 vaccine in newly diagnosed glioma. Overall study context: Treated patients had a mean age of 40.4 years and an approximately 62% male, 37.5% female split. Patients previously underwent radiotherapy, temozolomide, or both, and most underwent both.

V gave up 3 bases and J gave up 2 bases, with 6 bases separating them. This CDR3 is 12 amino acids long. Germline CDR1 reads SGDLS; CDR2 reads YYNGEE. The method was immunoSEQ multiplex PCR; TCRdb's version includes in-frame clones alone and lacks a portion of them. The sample has tens of thousands of clones, 75% to 85% seen once. Time point described: baseline, week 1 (first vaccination visit). Treatment denoted: pre-vaccination baseline after standard-of-care therapy. Study-wide points: Shifts in the top peripheral T cell clonotypes seemed unrelated to pseudoprogression.

Worth noting for this clone: Its antigen remains unidentified.

The sequence was collected from a middle-aged man with glioma. Some clones in this sample may be carry-over from other donors' samples. Sequences were derived from PBMCs, sampled from a glioma patient treated with radiotherapy, temozolomide or both. The rearrangement joins TRBV9 to TRBJ2-7; tentatively, D is TRBD1 (6 bases). CDR3: CASSGDTYEQYF. The CDR3 nucleotides are TGTGCCAGCAGCGGGGACACCTACGAGCAGTACTTC.